The 18 T cell receptor beta chains reported below all come from one sample, sequenced in a study of blood T cell repertoires in COVID-19. This table comes from immunoSEQ multiplex PCR, and its TCRdb copy is limited to in-frame clones, with some not included. The data hold 66,000 or so clones, with 80% observed a single time. The specimen was peripheral blood. The receptors derive from a human donor in a cohort sampled during active COVID-19.

CDR3 loop: CASSRGQLTNYGYTF. The DNA of the CDR3 is TGTGCCAGCAGTAGGGGACAGCTAACTAACTATGGCTACACCTTC. This chain connects TRBV6-6 to TRBJ1-2; TRBD1 agrees at 7 bases. CDR1 is MNHNY, CDR2 SVGAGI, per germline (reference sequence). V trimming: 5 bases; J trimming: 0 bases; junction bases outside the gene matches: 6. The CDR3 contains 15 residues.

The CDR3 DNA reads TGTGCCAGCAGCCCATGGACTAGCGGGACGCCCAGTGAGCAGTTCTTC. It codes for CASSPWTSGTPSEQFF. The chain joins TRBV7-3 to TRBJ2-1; 12 positions match TRBD2. The CDR3 is 16 amino acids. Germline CDR1 reads SGHTA; CDR2 reads FQGTGA. With V trimmed by 5 bases and J by 9 bases, 11 bases remained unmatched.

This chain uses TRBV7-2 with TRBJ2-6; D uncertain. The CDR3 loop spans 15 amino acids. Deletions cut 4 bases from V and 0 bases from J, with 7 bases between. The germline V gene has CDR1 SGHTA and CDR2 FQGNSA. This CDR3 reads CASSSQNSGANVLTF. The CDR3 nucleotides read TGTGCCAGCAGCTCCCAGAACTCTGGGGCCAACGTCCTGACTTTC.

J is TRBJ2-2 and V is TRBV4-1, with D tentatively TRBD2 (6 bases). Germline CDR1 is MGHRA and CDR2 is YSYEKL. Trimming left V 0 bases short and J 6 bases short, with 17 bases between. The CDR3 spans 17 residues. DNA of the CDR3: TGCGCCAGCAGCCAAGAAGCTCAGAGACTAGTGCCCGGGGAGCTGTTTTTT. Its protein product is CASSQEAQRLVPGELFF.

The rearrangement links TRBV12-5 to TRBJ2-2; 9 bases fit TRBD1. After removal of 5 bases from V and 2 bases from J, the junction contained 6 bases not matched to a gene. The CDR3 has 16 residues. Germline V CDR1 and CDR2: LGHNT, FRNRAP. The CDR3 protein is CASGVRTGANTGELFF. Written as DNA, the CDR3 is TGTGCTAGTGGTGTCCGGACAGGGGCAAACACCGGGGAGCTGTTTTTT.

The V call is TRBV4-3, the J call TRBJ1-2; 10 bases line up with TRBD1. This CDR3 contains 13 residues. Losses at the gene ends were 3 bases for V and 8 bases for J; bases not matched to a gene: 3. CDR1 LGHNA and CDR2 YSLEER come from the germline V gene. Here the CDR3 reads CASSQSDRGGYTF. The CDR3 coding sequence is TGCGCCAGCAGCCAGTCGGACAGGGGGGGCTACACCTTC.

The chain recombines TRBV24-1 with TRBJ2-1, with D possibly being TRBD2 (6 bases). Trimming cost V 8 bases and J 2 bases, with 12 bases left between them. There are 14 residues in the CDR3. The germline CDR1 and CDR2 sequences are KGHDR and SFDVKD. The CDR3 is CATTGGGAYNEQFF. In DNA, the CDR3 is TGTGCCACCACGGGTGGCGGGGCCTACAATGAGCAGTTCTTC.

Here the CDR3 reads CASSLFRPGNTIYF. In DNA form, the CDR3 reads TGTGCCAGCAGCTTATTTCGTCCCGGAAACACCATATATTTT. V gene TRBV5-6 combines with J gene TRBJ1-3; no reliable D call. V was shortened by 2 bases and J by 4 bases, with 10 bases between the two germline ends. In germline, CDR1 is SGHDT, CDR2 YYEEEE. The CDR3 contains 14 residues.

The rearrangement links TRBV28 to TRBJ1-2, with TRBD1 identical over 8 bases. V gave up 3 bases and J gave up 8 bases; unmatched junction bases: 5. The CDR3 spans 13 residues. Looked up from germline, CDR1 is MDHEN and CDR2 is SYDVKM. CDR3 in DNA: TGTGCCAGCAGTTTGCGCCGGGACAGGGGCTACACCTTC. Protein product: CASSLRRDRGYTF.

The genes are TRBV4-3 and TRBJ2-6; 8 nucleotides agree with TRBD1. The CDR3 consists of 19 residues. The germline V gene encodes CDR1 LGHNA and CDR2 YSLEER. After removal of 4 bases from V and 0 bases from J, the junction contained 11 bases not matched to a gene. CDR3 in amino acids: CASSPVRGQVSSGANVLTF. The DNA for the CDR3 is TGCGCCAGCAGCCCAGTAAGGGGACAGGTCAGCTCTGGGGCCAACGTCCTGACTTTC.

The rearrangement uses TRBV5-1 and TRBJ2-5; 9 bases align to TRBD1. The CDR3 contains 16 residues. The germline CDR1 and CDR2 sequences are SGHRS and YFSETQ. V lost 3 bases to trimming and J lost 3 bases; unmatched junction nucleotides: 9. The CDR3 protein is CASSYTGGATKETQYF. As DNA, the CDR3 is TGCGCCAGCAGCTACACAGGGGGCGCAACGAAAGAGACCCAGTACTTC.

The J gene is TRBJ2-7, the V gene TRBV7-8; D not resolved. The CDR3 is 14 amino acids. Per germline, CDR1 SGHVS and CDR2 FQNEAQ. Trimming removed 1 base at V and 0 bases at J, with 7 bases between. The CDR3 sequence: CASSLVGSSYEQYF. As DNA, the CDR3 is TGTGCCAGCAGCTTAGTCGGTAGCTCCTACGAGCAGTACTTC. The entire variable domain, with the rest obtained from reference TRBV7-8 and TRBJ2-7, is as follows: GAGVSQSPRYKVAKRGQDVALRCDPISGHVSLFWYQQALGQGPEFLTYFQNEAQLDKSGLPSDRFFAERPEGSVSTLKIQRTQQEDSAVYLCASSLVGSSYEQYFGPGTRLTVT.

The chain has TRBV28 and TRBJ1-2; tentative D call: TRBD1 (6 bases). V gave up 5 bases and J gave up 4 bases, with 14 bases separating them. Germline assignment: CDR1 MDHEN and CDR2 SYDVKM. The CDR3 has 14 amino acids. The CDR3 DNA sequence: TGTGCCAGCAGTCTTCAACAGGGAGCCTATGGCTACACCTTC. This encodes CASSLQQGAYGYTF.

In this sample, this clone turned up once. This sequence joins TRBV3-1 (or the pseudogene TRBV3-2) and TRBJ2-7, with D possibly matching TRBD1 (5 bases). V dropped 0 bases and J dropped 3 bases, with 9 bases sitting between them. From germline, CDR1 is LGHDT and CDR2 YNNKEL (reference sequence). The CDR3 has 14 amino acids. CDR3 DNA sequence: TGTGCCAGCAGCCAAGAGGGGCAGGGCTACGAGCAGTACTTC. Encoded protein: CASSQEGQGYEQYF.

The genes are TRBV15 and TRBJ1-5, with 10 bases that match TRBD1. The germline V gene has CDR1 LNHNV and CDR2 YYDKDF (reference sequence). The CDR3 totals 15 residues. The ends lost 3 bases at V and 6 bases at J; junction bases unmatched: 5. The CDR3 nucleotides are TGTGCCACCAGCAGGGGACAGGGGTTAAGTCAGCCCCAGCATTTT. Translated, it gives CATSRGQGLSQPQHF.

The chain uses TRBV11-2 and TRBJ2-5; no definite D call. The CDR3 is 14 residues long. Trimming cost V 0 bases and J 2 bases, with 7 bases left between them. Per germline, CDR1 SGHAT and CDR2 FQNNGV. CDR3 protein: CASSLEPSQETQYF. In DNA, the CDR3 is TGTGCCAGCAGCTTAGAGCCTAGTCAAGAGACCCAGTACTTC.

This chain links TRBV30 with TRBJ2-7; 12 bases line up with TRBD1. The V and J ends lost 2 bases and 7 bases, in that order; junction bases with no gene match: 6. The CDR3 consists of 14 residues. CDR1 GTSNPN and CDR2 SVGIG come from the germline V gene (reference sequence). CDR3 sequence: CAWSLGQGAGEQYF. The CDR3 bases are TGTGCCTGGAGTTTGGGACAGGGGGCGGGGGAGCAGTACTTC.

This chain uses TRBV28 with TRBJ2-7, with D possibly TRBD2 on 5 matching bases. V shed 7 bases and J shed 1 base, with 14 bases lying between them. There are 14 residues in the CDR3. The germline gives CDR1 MDHEN, CDR2 SYDVKM. The CDR3, as DNA: TGTGCCAGCACCCCTGGCGGGTTGTCCTACGAGCAGTACTTC. It encodes CASTPGGLSYEQYF.